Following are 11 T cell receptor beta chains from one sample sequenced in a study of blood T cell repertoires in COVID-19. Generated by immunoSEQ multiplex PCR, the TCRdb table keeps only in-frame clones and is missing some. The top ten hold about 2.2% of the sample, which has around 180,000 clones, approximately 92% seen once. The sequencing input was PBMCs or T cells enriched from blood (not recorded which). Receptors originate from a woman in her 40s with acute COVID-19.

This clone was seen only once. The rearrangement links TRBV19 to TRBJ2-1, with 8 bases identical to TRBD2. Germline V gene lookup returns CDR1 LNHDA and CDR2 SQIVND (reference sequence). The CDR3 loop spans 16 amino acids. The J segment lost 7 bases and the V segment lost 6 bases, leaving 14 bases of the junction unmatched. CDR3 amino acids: CASRPRGLVEGNEQFF. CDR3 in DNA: TGTGCCAGTAGGCCACGGGGACTAGTAGAAGGTAATGAGCAGTTCTTC. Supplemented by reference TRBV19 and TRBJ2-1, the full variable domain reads DGGITQSPKYLFRKEGQNVTLSCEQNLNHDAMYWYRQDPGQGLRLIYYSQIVNDFQKGDIAEGYSVSREKKESFPLTVTSAQKNPTAFYLCASRPRGLVEGNEQFFGPGTRLTVL.

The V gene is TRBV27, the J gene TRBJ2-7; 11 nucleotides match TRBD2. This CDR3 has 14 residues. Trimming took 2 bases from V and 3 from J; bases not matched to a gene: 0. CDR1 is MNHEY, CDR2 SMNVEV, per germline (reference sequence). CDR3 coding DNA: TGTGCCAGCAGTTTAGGGACTAGCGGCTACGAGCAGTACTTC. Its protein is CASSLGTSGYEQYF.

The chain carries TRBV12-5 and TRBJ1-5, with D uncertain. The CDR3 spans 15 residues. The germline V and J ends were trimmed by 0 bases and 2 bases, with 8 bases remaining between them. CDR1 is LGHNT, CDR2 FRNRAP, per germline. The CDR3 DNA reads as TGTGCTAGTGGTTTGGTGGCAGAAGGCAATCAGCCCCAGCATTTT. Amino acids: CASGLVAEGNQPQHF.

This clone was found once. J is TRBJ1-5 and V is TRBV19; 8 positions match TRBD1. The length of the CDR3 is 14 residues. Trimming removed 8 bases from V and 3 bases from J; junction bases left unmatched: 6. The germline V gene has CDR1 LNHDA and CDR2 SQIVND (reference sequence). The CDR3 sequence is CASDRGDPNQPQHF. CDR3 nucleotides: TGTGCCAGTGACAGGGGAGACCCCAATCAGCCCCAGCATTTT. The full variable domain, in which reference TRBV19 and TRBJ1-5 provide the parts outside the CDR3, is DGGITQSPKYLFRKEGQNVTLSCEQNLNHDAMYWYRQDPGQGLRLIYYSQIVNDFQKGDIAEGYSVSREKKESFPLTVTSAQKNPTAFYLCASDRGDPNQPQHFGDGTRLSIL.

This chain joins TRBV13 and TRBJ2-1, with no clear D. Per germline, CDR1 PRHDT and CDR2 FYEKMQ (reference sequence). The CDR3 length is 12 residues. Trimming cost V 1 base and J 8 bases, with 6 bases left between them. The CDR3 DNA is TGTGCCAGCAGCTTAGTGCCGGATGAGCAGTTCTTC. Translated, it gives CASSLVPDEQFF.

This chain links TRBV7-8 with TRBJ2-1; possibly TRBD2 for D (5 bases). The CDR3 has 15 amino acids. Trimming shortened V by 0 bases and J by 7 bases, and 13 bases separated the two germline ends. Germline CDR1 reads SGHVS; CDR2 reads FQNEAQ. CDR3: CASSLAGPRGNEQFF. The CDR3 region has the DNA TGTGCCAGCAGCTTAGCCGGACCCCGAGGGAATGAGCAGTTCTTC.

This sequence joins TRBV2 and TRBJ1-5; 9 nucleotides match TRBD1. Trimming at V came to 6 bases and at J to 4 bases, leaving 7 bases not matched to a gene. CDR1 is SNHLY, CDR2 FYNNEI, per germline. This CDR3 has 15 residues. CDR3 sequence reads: CASRQGTGTNQPQHF. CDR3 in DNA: TGTGCCAGCAGACAGGGGACAGGGACTAATCAGCCCCAGCATTTT.

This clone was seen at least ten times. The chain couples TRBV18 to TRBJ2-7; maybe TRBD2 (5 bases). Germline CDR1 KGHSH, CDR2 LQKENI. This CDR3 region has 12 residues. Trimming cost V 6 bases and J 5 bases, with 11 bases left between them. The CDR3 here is CASSEGLDEQYF. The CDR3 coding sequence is TGTGCCAGCTCCGAGGGTCTCGACGAGCAGTACTTC.

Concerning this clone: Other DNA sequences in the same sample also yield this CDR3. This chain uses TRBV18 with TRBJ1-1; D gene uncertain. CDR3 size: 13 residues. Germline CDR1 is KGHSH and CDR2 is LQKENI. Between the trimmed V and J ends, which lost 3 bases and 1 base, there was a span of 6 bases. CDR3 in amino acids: CASSPQANTEAFF. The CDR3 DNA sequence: TGTGCCAGCTCACCCCAAGCGAACACTGAAGCTTTCTTT.

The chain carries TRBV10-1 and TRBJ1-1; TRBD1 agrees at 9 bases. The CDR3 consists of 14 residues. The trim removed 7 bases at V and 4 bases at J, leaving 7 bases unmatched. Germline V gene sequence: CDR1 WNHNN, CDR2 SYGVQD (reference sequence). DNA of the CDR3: TGCGCCAGCACGGACAGGGGATCGAGCACTGAAGCTTTCTTT. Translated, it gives CASTDRGSSTEAFF.

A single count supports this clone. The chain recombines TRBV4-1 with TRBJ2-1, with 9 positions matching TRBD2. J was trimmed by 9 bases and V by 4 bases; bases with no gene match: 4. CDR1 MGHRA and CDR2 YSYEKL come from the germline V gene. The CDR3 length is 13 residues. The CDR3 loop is CASSLGLASEQFF. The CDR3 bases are TGCGCCAGCAGCCTAGGACTAGCGAGTGAGCAGTTCTTC.